Listed below are T cell receptor beta chains from one sample, sequenced in a study of T cells after yellow fever vaccination. MiXCR, applied by TCRdb to the 5' RACE reads, yields one record per CDR3 protein. The top ten clones hold more than 12% of a sample with 450,000 to 600,000 distinct CDR3 sequences, about 13% of them seen once. Sequences were derived from PBMCs, sampled on the day of the yellow fever booster vaccination. All receptors come from a young man who received the YFV17D yellow fever vaccine. CDR3s include the opening cysteine and the closing phenylalanine or tryptophan. D genes are given only for firm matches. Rows give clone size only sometimes, using once, few, many, or a class for an expanded clone.

j_call,clone_size,v_call,d_call,cdr3_aa,cdr3_nt
TRBJ1-2,few,TRBV7-2,NA,CASSLGRDRGYTF,TGTGCCAGCAGCTTAGGTCGTGACAGGGGCTACACCTTC
TRBJ2-2,few,TRBV7-2,NA,CASSRAKENTGELFF,TGTGCCAGCAGCCGAGCCAAAGAAAACACCGGGGAGCTGTTTTTT
TRBJ2-4,few,TRBV12-3/TRBV12-4,TRBD2,CASSPDPYSGRAHIQYF,TGTGCCAGCAGTCCAGACCCCTATAGCGGGAGGGCACACATTCAGTACTTC
TRBJ1-1,few,TRBV20-1,NA,CSARDWGVAGTPEAFF,TGCAGTGCTAGAGATTGGGGTGTTGCCGGGACTCCTGAAGCTTTCTTT
TRBJ2-7,NA,TRBV7-2,NA,CASSLGLGALAYEQYF,TGTGCCAGCAGCTTAGGATTGGGGGCGTTAGCCTACGAGCAGTACTTC
TRBJ2-5,few,TRBV20-1,NA,CSADHLREKETQYF,TGCAGTGCTGACCATCTCCGGGAAAAGGAGACCCAGTACTTC
TRBJ2-2,few,TRBV19,NA,CATGGLNGAGELFF,TGTGCCACCGGAGGGCTCAACGGGGCCGGGGAGCTGTTTTTT
TRBJ1-5,NA,TRBV12-3/TRBV12-4,TRBD1,CASSEAGTGGNQPQHF,TGTGCCAGCAGCGAGGCCGGGACAGGGGGCAATCAGCCCCAGCATTTT
TRBJ1-1,few,TRBV20-1,NA,CSARARMNTEAFF,TGCAGTGCTAGAGCTAGGATGAACACTGAAGCTTTCTTT
TRBJ1-2,NA,TRBV27,NA,CASSFSPRGGYGYTF,TGTGCCAGCAGTTTTTCCCCGAGGGGGGGCTACGGCTACACCTTC
TRBJ2-5,NA,TRBV20-1,NA,CSARDPVDVGETQYF,TGCAGTGCTAGAGATCCAGTAGATGTTGGGGAGACCCAGTACTTC
TRBJ2-1,few,TRBV30,TRBD2,CACNKGLAVNYNEQFF,TGTGCCTGTAACAAGGGACTAGCGGTTAACTACAATGAGCAGTTCTTC
TRBJ1-4,many,TRBV12-3/TRBV12-4,NA,CASSLGTSEKLFF,TGTGCCAGCAGTTTGGGGACGTCTGAAAAACTGTTTTTT
TRBJ2-3,NA,TRBV30,TRBD2,CAWSAVLAGETAQYF,TGTGCCTGGAGCGCCGTATTGGCGGGGGAGACAGCGCAGTATTTT
TRBJ2-7,few,TRBV4-3,NA,CASSQGQGGEQYF,TGCGCCAGCAGCCAAGGCCAGGGAGGCGAGCAGTACTTC
TRBJ2-7,NA,TRBV5-1,NA,CASSLAGTFLNEQYF,TGCGCCAGCAGCTTGGCAGGGACATTTCTGAACGAGCAGTACTTC
TRBJ2-3,NA,TRBV7-2,TRBD2,CASSLAPSGSADTQYF,TGTGCCAGCAGCTTAGCTCCTAGCGGGAGTGCAGATACGCAGTATTTT
TRBJ2-1,NA,TRBV29-1,TRBD1,CSVERWTGPLSYNEQFF,TGCAGCGTTGAACGATGGACAGGCCCCCTTTCCTACAATGAGCAGTTCTTC
TRBJ1-1,NA,TRBV20-1,TRBD1,CSALGQGVTEAFF,TGCAGTGCCTTGGGACAGGGAGTTACTGAAGCTTTCTTT
TRBJ1-2,many,TRBV20-1,NA,CSATPGIYGYTF,TGCAGTGCTACCCCGGGGATCTATGGCTACACCTTC
TRBJ2-3,NA,TRBV18,NA,CASSPTLGGTDTQYF,TGTGCCAGCTCACCAACTCTAGGCGGCACAGATACGCAGTATTTT
TRBJ2-1,many,TRBV3-1,NA,CASSQGPTNEQFF,TGTGCCAGCAGCCAAGGACCAACGAATGAGCAGTTCTTC
TRBJ2-2,NA,TRBV6-5,NA,CASSYTPNRLVYTGELFF,TGTGCCAGCAGTTACACGCCGAACAGACTAGTTTACACCGGGGAGCTGTTTTTT
TRBJ2-3,NA,TRBV9,TRBD2,CASSSSLLAGGTDTQYF,TGTGCCAGCAGCTCCTCCCTCCTAGCGGGGGGCACAGATACGCAGTATTTT
TRBJ2-7,NA,TRBV5-1,NA,CASSPVGQHYEQYF,TGCGCCAGCAGCCCCGTAGGACAACACTACGAGCAGTACTTC
TRBJ2-1,few,TRBV10-2,NA,CASTEFGGGQFF,TGCGCCAGCACCGAATTCGGGGGAGGGCAGTTCTTC
TRBJ1-1,few,TRBV7-8,NA,CASSLGGGGYTEAFF,TGTGCCAGCAGCTTAGGCGGAGGGGGGTATACTGAAGCTTTCTTT
TRBJ2-5,NA,TRBV5-6,TRBD1,CASSPTDREETQYF,TGTGCCAGCAGCCCGACGGACAGGGAAGAGACCCAGTACTTC
TRBJ2-7,NA,TRBV5-1,NA,CASSLADGTEQYF,TGCGCCAGCAGCTTGGCTGATGGGACCGAGCAGTACTTC
TRBJ2-3,NA,TRBV20-1,NA,CSARSGETDTQYF,TGCAGTGCTAGGTCCGGGGAAACAGATACGCAGTATTTT
TRBJ2-2,few,TRBV5-1,TRBD1,CASSSTGGAALGTGELFF,TGCGCCAGCAGCTCGACAGGGGGCGCCGCCCTGGGCACCGGGGAGCTGTTTTTT
TRBJ2-1,once,TRBV19,TRBD2,CASSISLAGDPPYNEQFF,TGTGCCAGTAGTATTTCACTAGCGGGAGATCCCCCCTACAATGAGCAGTTCTTC
TRBJ2-3,few,TRBV7-3,NA,CASSAGPNTDTQYF,TGTGCCAGCAGTGCCGGGCCTAACACAGATACGCAGTATTTT
TRBJ2-3,NA,TRBV19,NA,CASSIDRSTDTQYF,TGTGCCAGTAGTATAGATCGAAGCACAGATACGCAGTATTTT
TRBJ2-1,NA,TRBV10-3,NA,CAISEGRVTANEQFF,TGTGCCATCAGTGAAGGCAGAGTAACCGCCAATGAGCAGTTCTTC
TRBJ2-1,few,TRBV20-1,TRBD2,CSAIKVTSGGNEQFF,TGCAGTGCAATCAAGGTGACTAGCGGGGGCAATGAGCAGTTCTTC
TRBJ2-3,NA,TRBV19,TRBD1,CASSTPGTGSTDTQYF,TGTGCCAGTAGTACTCCCGGGACAGGCTCCACAGATACGCAGTATTTT
TRBJ1-5,NA,TRBV7-9,NA,CASSKTARGAQHF,TGTGCCAGCAGCAAGACAGCCAGGGGAGCCCAGCATTTT
TRBJ1-4,few,TRBV30,TRBD1,CAWGGQGKNEKLFF,TGTGCCTGGGGGGGACAGGGTAAGAATGAAAAACTGTTTTTT
TRBJ2-3,few,TRBV28,TRBD2,CASSSPGGGPTTDTQYF,TGTGCCAGCAGTTCACCGGGGGGGGGTCCCACCACAGATACGCAGTATTTT
TRBJ1-2,many,TRBV29-1,NA,CSVVGEYGYTF,TGCAGCGTTGTAGGGGAGTATGGCTACACCTTC
TRBJ1-1,NA,TRBV29-1,NA,CSVQNTEAFF,TGCAGCGTGCAGAACACTGAAGCTTTCTTT
TRBJ2-7,NA,TRBV12-3/TRBV12-4,NA,CASSDRNKYEQYF,TGTGCCAGCAGTGATAGGAACAAATACGAGCAGTACTTC
TRBJ2-1,few,TRBV5-1,NA,CASSLEGDSYNEQFF,TGCGCCAGCAGCTTGGAGGGGGATTCCTACAATGAGCAGTTCTTC
TRBJ2-1,NA,TRBV12-3/TRBV12-4,NA,CASSFRRSGKSSYNEQFF,TGTGCCAGCAGCTTTAGGCGTAGCGGCAAAAGCTCCTACAATGAGCAGTTCTTC
TRBJ2-2,few,TRBV10-3,NA,CAISEGVPGELFF,TGTGCCATCAGTGAAGGAGTGCCCGGGGAGCTGTTTTTT
TRBJ2-3,few,TRBV28,NA,CASSERADTQYF,TGTGCCAGCAGTGAGAGGGCGGATACGCAGTATTTT
TRBJ2-1,NA,TRBV19,NA,CASSIKADPYNEQFF,TGTGCCAGTAGTATAAAAGCGGATCCCTACAATGAGCAGTTCTTC
TRBJ2-1,NA,TRBV28,NA,CASSTPPHNEQFF,TGTGCCAGCAGTACCCCCCCCCACAATGAGCAGTTCTTC
TRBJ2-1,NA,TRBV11-2,TRBD2,CPSSRIGTSGKWGNEQFF,TGTCCCAGCAGCCGTATTGGGACTAGCGGAAAATGGGGGAATGAGCAGTTCTTC
TRBJ2-3,NA,TRBV5-1,NA,CASSFSRVLAADTQYF,TGCGCCAGCAGCTTCTCGCGCGTATTGGCGGCAGATACGCAGTATTTT